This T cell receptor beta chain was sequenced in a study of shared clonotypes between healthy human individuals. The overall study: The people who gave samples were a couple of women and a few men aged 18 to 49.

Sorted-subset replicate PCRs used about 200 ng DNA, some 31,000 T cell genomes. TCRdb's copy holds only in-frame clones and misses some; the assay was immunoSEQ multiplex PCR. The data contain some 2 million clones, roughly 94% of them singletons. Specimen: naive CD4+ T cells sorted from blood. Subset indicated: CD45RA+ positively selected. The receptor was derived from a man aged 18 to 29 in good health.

For the CDR3, the DNA is TGTGCCAGCAGTCCCCGAACGGGCCAGAACACTGAAGCTTTCTTT. Protein: CASSPRTGQNTEAFF. The genes are TRBV27 and TRBJ1-1, with D unclear. The length of the CDR3 is 15 residues. Germline lookup yields CDR1 MNHEY and CDR2 SMNVEV (reference sequence). Between the trimmed V and J ends, which lost 5 bases and 1 base, there was a span of 14 bases.